This entry concerns a single T cell receptor beta chain. The sample originates from a study of Ad26.COV2.S vaccination and SARS-CoV-2 variants. The method was immunoSEQ multiplex PCR; TCRdb's version includes in-frame clones alone and lacks a portion of them. The sample lists approximately 480,000 clones, 87% occurring once. As for treatment: some 20 received Ad26.COV2.S at low or high dose, single or two shots; roughly five received placebo; per-sample allocation not given. Sampling was done on day 63 after the first vaccine or placebo injection. This CDR3 region has 16 residues. The trim removed 5 bases at V and 7 bases at J, leaving 13 bases unmatched. Looked up from germline, CDR1 is MDHEN and CDR2 is SYDVKM.

This TCR came from a person between 18 and 59 years old who received the Ad26.COV2.S COVID-19 vaccine or a placebo. This specimen was peripheral blood, taken in a trial of Ad26.COV2.S vaccine versus placebo. The rearrangement uses TRBV28 and TRBJ2-5, with 10 nucleotides matching TRBD1. This CDR3 is CASSTTETGGAGTQYF. The CDR3 DNA reads TGTGCCAGCAGTACCACCGAGACAGGGGGCGCCGGGACCCAGTACTTC.